The present entry profiles one T cell receptor beta chain with its context. Its antigen is not known. The data are from a study of T cell responses to AZD1222 COVID-19 vaccine. Study-wide points: Repertoire collection took place solely once the T cell response had peaked. Epitopes outside B.1.351 and B.1.1.7 mutated regions reportedly drew nearly half of spike TCRs.

The ends lost 7 bases at V and 3 bases at J; junction bases unmatched: 11. The germline gives CDR1 MNHEY, CDR2 SMNVEV (reference sequence). The CDR3 length is 15 residues. Profiling relied on immunoSEQ multiplex PCR, and the TCRdb table lists in-frame clones only, not all of them. The sample holds fewer than 55,000 clones; roughly 80% are singletons and the top ten take 20%. This clonotype was sampled from an adult in good health. Source: peripheral blood, taken on day 0 of MenACWY control vaccination. The chain has TRBV27 and TRBJ1-1; 7 nucleotides line up with TRBD1. The CDR3 protein is CASTPGTAGHTEAFF. CDR3 DNA sequence: TGTGCCAGCACCCCCGGGACAGCGGGACACACTGAAGCTTTCTTT.